This T cell receptor beta chain derives from a study of T cell responses to AZD1222 COVID-19 vaccine. Clones were sequenced by immunoSEQ multiplex PCR, and TCRdb holds only the in-frame ones, with some missing. Found here are about 150,000 clones, approximately 87% of them singletons; the top ten hold about 5.1%. This sample comprised peripheral blood, obtained on day 0 of MenACWY control vaccination. This sequence originates from an adult in good health.

The CDR3 sequence: CSVLTEGEAFF. DNA for the CDR3: TGCAGCGTTCTAACAGAGGGAGAAGCTTTCTTT. The genes are TRBV29-1 and TRBJ1-1; D uncertain. Germline V gives CDR1 SQVTM, CDR2 ANQGSEA. There are 11 residues in the CDR3. V lost 5 bases to trimming and J lost 8 bases, with 12 bases between them.